This is a list of T cell receptor beta chains from one sample in a study of blood T cell repertoires in COVID-19. TCRdb's copy holds only in-frame clones and misses some; the assay was immunoSEQ multiplex PCR. The sample lists almost 250,000 clones, approximately 86% seen once, with 1.6% in the top ten. Sequencing was done on a sample of PBMCs or T cells enriched from blood (not recorded which). The receptors shown here come from a woman in her forties or fifties who had recovered from COVID-19. CDR3s include the opening cysteine and the closing phenylalanine or tryptophan. A D gene is named only where the DNA matches it firmly. Clone size appears in some rows only: once, few, many, or a class for an expanded clone.

d_call: NA; clone_size: NA; j_call: TRBJ2-3; v_call: TRBV5-1; cdr3_aa: CASTPTVGASTDTQYF; cdr3_nt: TGCGCCAGCACCCCAACGGTAGGGGCCTCCACAGATACGCAGTATTTT
d_call: NA; clone_size: NA; j_call: TRBJ1-4; v_call: TRBV11-2; cdr3_aa: CASSGEGEKLFF; cdr3_nt: TGTGCCAGCAGCGGCGAGGGTGAAAAACTGTTTTTT
d_call: TRBD2; clone_size: NA; j_call: TRBJ2-7; v_call: TRBV4-2; cdr3_aa: CASSQDPSETSSHEQYF; cdr3_nt: TGTGCCAGCAGCCAAGATCCCTCCGAGACTAGCTCCCACGAGCAGTACTTC
d_call: TRBD2; clone_size: NA; j_call: TRBJ2-1; v_call: TRBV10-1; cdr3_aa: CASRGTSGRKSEQFF; cdr3_nt: TGCGCCAGCAGGGGGACTAGCGGGAGGAAAAGTGAGCAGTTCTTC
d_call: NA; clone_size: NA; j_call: TRBJ2-7; v_call: TRBV11-3; cdr3_aa: CASSKGEDEQYF; cdr3_nt: TGTGCCAGCAGCAAAGGGGAGGACGAGCAGTACTTC
d_call: TRBD1; clone_size: NA; j_call: TRBJ2-5; v_call: TRBV5-1; cdr3_aa: CASSLVPGQGETQYF; cdr3_nt: TGCGCCAGCAGCTTGGTACCTGGACAGGGTGAGACCCAGTACTTC
d_call: TRBD1; clone_size: NA; j_call: TRBJ1-2; v_call: TRBV6-6; cdr3_aa: CASSLTGGNGYTF; cdr3_nt: TGTGCCAGCAGTCTGACAGGGGGCAATGGCTACACCTTC
d_call: TRBD2; clone_size: once; j_call: TRBJ2-7; v_call: TRBV5-1; cdr3_aa: CASSLGDGSGRDHEQYF; cdr3_nt: TGCGCCAGCAGCTTGGGGGATGGTAGCGGGAGGGACCACGAGCAGTACTTC
d_call: TRBD2; clone_size: NA; j_call: TRBJ2-1; v_call: TRBV11-3; cdr3_aa: CASSLEQAGYVEQFF; cdr3_nt: TGTGCCAGCAGCTTAGAACAAGCGGGATACGTCGAACAGTTCTTC
d_call: TRBD2; clone_size: NA; j_call: TRBJ2-2; v_call: TRBV3-1/TRBV3-2; cdr3_aa: CASSRGLVGTGELFF; cdr3_nt: TGTGCCAGCAGCCGAGGACTAGTCGGCACCGGGGAGCTGTTTTTT
d_call: NA; clone_size: NA; j_call: TRBJ2-7; v_call: TRBV7-2; cdr3_aa: CASSLGRGEYEQYF; cdr3_nt: TGTGCCAGCAGCTTAGGCAGGGGAGAATACGAGCAGTACTTC
d_call: NA; clone_size: NA; j_call: TRBJ2-5; v_call: TRBV27; cdr3_aa: CASSLDRRGRAQYF; cdr3_nt: TGTGCCAGCAGTTTGGACAGGAGGGGGCGGGCCCAGTACTTC
d_call: NA; clone_size: NA; j_call: TRBJ2-1; v_call: TRBV28; cdr3_aa: CASTSLGSIKFF; cdr3_nt: TGTGCCAGCACTAGTTTGGGTTCGATTAAGTTCTTC
d_call: NA; clone_size: once; j_call: TRBJ1-5; v_call: TRBV28; cdr3_aa: CASSSGGQPQHF; cdr3_nt: TGTGCCAGCAGTTCCGGGGGGCAGCCCCAGCATTTT
d_call: TRBD1; clone_size: NA; j_call: TRBJ2-5; v_call: TRBV9; cdr3_aa: CASSVDGQGAPQETQYF; cdr3_nt: TGTGCCAGCAGCGTAGATGGACAGGGTGCACCCCAAGAGACCCAGTACTTC
d_call: NA; clone_size: NA; j_call: TRBJ2-3; v_call: TRBV21-1; cdr3_aa: CASRRGISGRSTDTQYF; cdr3_nt: TGTGCCAGCAGGAGAGGAATTAGCGGGAGGAGCACAGATACGCAGTATTTT
d_call: NA; clone_size: NA; j_call: TRBJ1-1; v_call: TRBV10-3; cdr3_aa: CAIRTENTEAFF; cdr3_nt: TGTGCCATCAGGACAGAGAACACTGAAGCTTTCTTT
d_call: NA; clone_size: once; j_call: TRBJ1-1; v_call: TRBV5-1; cdr3_aa: CASSSIQGNTEAFF; cdr3_nt: TGCGCCAGCAGCTCAATACAGGGGAACACTGAAGCTTTCTTT
d_call: NA; clone_size: NA; j_call: TRBJ2-1; v_call: TRBV12-3/TRBV12-4; cdr3_aa: CASSLFQSNEQFF; cdr3_nt: TGTGCCAGCAGTTTATTCCAGTCTAATGAGCAGTTCTTC
d_call: NA; clone_size: NA; j_call: TRBJ1-5; v_call: TRBV30; cdr3_aa: CAWSGGASNQPQHF; cdr3_nt: TGTGCCTGGAGCGGGGGGGCAAGCAATCAGCCCCAGCATTTT
d_call: TRBD1; clone_size: once; j_call: TRBJ1-4; v_call: TRBV18; cdr3_aa: CASSQRQGFEKLFF; cdr3_nt: TGTGCCAGCTCACAGCGACAGGGGTTTGAAAAACTGTTTTTT
d_call: TRBD1; clone_size: NA; j_call: TRBJ1-2; v_call: TRBV28; cdr3_aa: CASRRPTGGWGYTF; cdr3_nt: TGTGCCAGCAGACGCCCGACAGGGGGCTGGGGCTACACCTTC
d_call: NA; clone_size: NA; j_call: TRBJ1-5; v_call: TRBV28; cdr3_aa: CASSLEPNVWGNQPQHF; cdr3_nt: TGTGCCAGCAGTTTGGAGCCCAACGTCTGGGGCAATCAGCCCCAGCATTTT
d_call: TRBD1; clone_size: NA; j_call: TRBJ2-7; v_call: TRBV5-1; cdr3_aa: CASSSRQGPNYEQYF; cdr3_nt: TGCGCCAGCAGCTCCAGACAGGGGCCGAACTACGAGCAGTACTTC
d_call: TRBD1; clone_size: NA; j_call: TRBJ1-5; v_call: TRBV5-1; cdr3_aa: CASSPGTGDWSNQPQHF; cdr3_nt: TGCGCCAGCAGCCCTGGGACAGGGGATTGGAGCAATCAGCCCCAGCATTTT
d_call: NA; clone_size: few; j_call: TRBJ2-7; v_call: TRBV12-3/TRBV12-4; cdr3_aa: CASSSLQGGEQYF; cdr3_nt: TGTGCCAGCAGCTCCCTACAGGGTGGCGAGCAGTACTTC
d_call: TRBD1; clone_size: NA; j_call: TRBJ1-2; v_call: TRBV6-4; cdr3_aa: CASSDSRQGAYGYTF; cdr3_nt: TGTGCCAGCAGTGATTCTAGACAGGGAGCCTATGGCTACACCTTC